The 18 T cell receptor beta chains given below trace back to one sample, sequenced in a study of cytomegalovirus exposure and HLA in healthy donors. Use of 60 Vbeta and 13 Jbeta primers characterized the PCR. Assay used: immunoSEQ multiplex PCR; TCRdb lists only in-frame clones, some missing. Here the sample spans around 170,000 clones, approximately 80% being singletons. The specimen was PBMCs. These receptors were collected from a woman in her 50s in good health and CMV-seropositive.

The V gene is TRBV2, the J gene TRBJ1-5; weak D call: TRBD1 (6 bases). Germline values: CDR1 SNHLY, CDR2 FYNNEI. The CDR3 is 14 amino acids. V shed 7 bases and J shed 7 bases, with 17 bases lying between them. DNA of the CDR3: TGTGCCAGCAAAACAGGGTCCCCTTACCAGCCCCAGCATTTT. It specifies CASKTGSPYQPQHF.

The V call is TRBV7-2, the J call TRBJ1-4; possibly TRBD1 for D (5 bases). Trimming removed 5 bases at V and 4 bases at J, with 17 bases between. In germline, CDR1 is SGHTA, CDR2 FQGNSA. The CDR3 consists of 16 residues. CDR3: CASSPPLGGFNEKLFF. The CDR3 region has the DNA TGTGCCAGCAGCCCTCCACTGGGGGGATTTAATGAAAAACTGTTTTTT.

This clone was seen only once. In DNA form, the CDR3 reads TGCAGCGTTGAAGAGGACAGCTATGGCTACACCTTC. Translation gives CSVEEDSYGYTF. The chain has TRBV29-1 and TRBJ1-2; D is possibly TRBD1 (6 bases). Germline lookup yields CDR1 SQVTM and CDR2 ANQGSEA. Trimming took 0 bases from V and 4 from J, leaving 6 bases between them. The CDR3 covers 12 residues.

This chain's CDR3 is CASSQNPGSTDTQYF. CDR3 in DNA: TGCGCCAGCAGCCAGAACCCGGGGAGCACAGATACGCAGTATTTT. The V gene is TRBV4-3, the J gene TRBJ2-3, with D possibly TRBD2 on 5 matching bases. Germline CDR1 and CDR2: LGHNA and YSLEER. Trimming shortened V by 3 bases and J by 0 bases, and 10 bases separated the two germline ends. The CDR3 is 15 residues long.

The CDR3 nucleotides read TGTGCCAGCAGCCTTGACAGGGGGGCCCAGCATTTT. Translation: CASSLDRGAQHF. This rearrangement joins TRBV2 to TRBJ1-5; 9 nucleotides agree with TRBD1. CDR3 length: 12 amino acids. Trimming at V came to 6 bases and at J to 11 bases, leaving 5 bases not matched to a gene. Looked up from germline, CDR1 is SNHLY and CDR2 is FYNNEI.

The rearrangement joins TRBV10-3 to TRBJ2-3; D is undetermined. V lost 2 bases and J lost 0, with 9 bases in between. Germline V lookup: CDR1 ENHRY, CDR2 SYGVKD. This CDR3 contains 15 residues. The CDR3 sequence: CAISEPFSSTDTQYF. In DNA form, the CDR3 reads TGTGCCATCAGTGAGCCCTTTTCTAGCACAGATACGCAGTATTTT.

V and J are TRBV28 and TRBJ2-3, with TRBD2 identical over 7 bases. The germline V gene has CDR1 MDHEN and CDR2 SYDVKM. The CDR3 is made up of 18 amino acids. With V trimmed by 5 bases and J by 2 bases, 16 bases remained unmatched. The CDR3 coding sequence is TGTGCCAGCAGTCCGTGGGGGGGAGCGCGAGGGACCACAGATACGCAGTATTTT. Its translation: CASSPWGGARGTTDTQYF.

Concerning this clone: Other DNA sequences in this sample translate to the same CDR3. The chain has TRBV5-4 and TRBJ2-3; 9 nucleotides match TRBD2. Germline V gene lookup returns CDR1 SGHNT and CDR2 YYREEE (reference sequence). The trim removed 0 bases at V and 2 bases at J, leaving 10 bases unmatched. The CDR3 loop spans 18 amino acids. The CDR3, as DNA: TGTGCCAGCAGCTTGGATCGTATTAGCGGGGGCCACACAGATACGCAGTATTTT. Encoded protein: CASSLDRISGGHTDTQYF.

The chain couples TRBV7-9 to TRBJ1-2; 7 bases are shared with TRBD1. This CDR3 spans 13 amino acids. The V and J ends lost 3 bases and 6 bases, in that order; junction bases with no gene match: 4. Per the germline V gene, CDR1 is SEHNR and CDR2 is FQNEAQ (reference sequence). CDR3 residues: CASSFKGGHGYTF. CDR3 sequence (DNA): TGTGCCAGCAGCTTTAAAGGGGGCCATGGCTACACCTTC.

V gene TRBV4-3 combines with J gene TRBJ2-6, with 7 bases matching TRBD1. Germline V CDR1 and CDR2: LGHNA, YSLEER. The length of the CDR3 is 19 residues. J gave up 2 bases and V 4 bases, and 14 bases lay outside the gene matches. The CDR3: CASSPVPGQRYPGANVLTF. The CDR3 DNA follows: TGCGCCAGCAGCCCCGTCCCGGGACAGAGATACCCTGGGGCCAACGTCCTGACTTTC.

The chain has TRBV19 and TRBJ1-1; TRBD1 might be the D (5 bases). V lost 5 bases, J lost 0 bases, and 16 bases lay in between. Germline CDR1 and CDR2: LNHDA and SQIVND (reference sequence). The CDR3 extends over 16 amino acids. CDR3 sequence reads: CASSLQGGPMNTEAFF. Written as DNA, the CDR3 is TGTGCCAGTAGTCTGCAGGGAGGGCCCATGAACACTGAAGCTTTCTTT.

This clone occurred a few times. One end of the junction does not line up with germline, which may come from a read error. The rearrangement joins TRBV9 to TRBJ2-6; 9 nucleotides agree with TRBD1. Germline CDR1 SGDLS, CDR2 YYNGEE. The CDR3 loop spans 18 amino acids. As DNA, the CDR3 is TGTGCCAGCAGCGTAGGACAGGGGGGAATCTCTGGGGCCAACGGCCTGACTTTC. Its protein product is CASSVGQGGISGANGLTF.

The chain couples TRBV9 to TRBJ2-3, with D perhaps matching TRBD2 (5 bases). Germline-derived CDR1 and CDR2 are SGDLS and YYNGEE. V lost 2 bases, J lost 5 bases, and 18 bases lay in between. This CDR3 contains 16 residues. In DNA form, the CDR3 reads TGTGCCAGCAGCGTTTTCGATAAAGGAGCGGAAGATACGCAGTATTTT. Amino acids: CASSVFDKGAEDTQYF.

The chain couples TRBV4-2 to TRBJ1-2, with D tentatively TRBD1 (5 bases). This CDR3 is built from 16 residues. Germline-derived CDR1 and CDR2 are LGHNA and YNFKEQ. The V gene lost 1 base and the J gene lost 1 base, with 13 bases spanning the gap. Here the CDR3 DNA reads TGTGCCAGCAGCCAAGGTATTGCAGGGAATAACTATGGCTACACCTTC. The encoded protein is CASSQGIAGNNYGYTF.

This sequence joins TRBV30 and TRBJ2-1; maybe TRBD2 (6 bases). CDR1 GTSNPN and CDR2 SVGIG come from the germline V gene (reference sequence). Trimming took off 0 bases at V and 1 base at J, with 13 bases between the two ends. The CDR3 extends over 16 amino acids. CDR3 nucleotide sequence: TGTGCCTGGAGTGTACATCGGGGAGGTTCCTACAATGAGCAGTTCTTC. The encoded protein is CAWSVHRGGSYNEQFF.

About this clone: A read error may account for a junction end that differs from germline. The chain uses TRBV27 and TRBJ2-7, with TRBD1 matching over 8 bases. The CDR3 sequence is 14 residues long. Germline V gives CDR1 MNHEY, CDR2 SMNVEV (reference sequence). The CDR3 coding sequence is TGTGCCAGCAGTTTTGCAGGGGGCTCCTGCGAGCAGTACTTC. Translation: CASSFAGGSCEQYF.

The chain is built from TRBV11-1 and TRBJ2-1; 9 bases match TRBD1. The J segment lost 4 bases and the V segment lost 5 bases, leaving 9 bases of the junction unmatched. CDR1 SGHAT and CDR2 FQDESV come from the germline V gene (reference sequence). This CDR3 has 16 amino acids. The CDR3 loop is CASSARQGGLYNEQFF. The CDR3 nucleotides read TGTGCCAGCAGCGCTCGACAGGGGGGTTTGTACAATGAGCAGTTCTTC. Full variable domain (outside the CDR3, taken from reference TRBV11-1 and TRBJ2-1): EAEVAQSPRYKITEKSQAVAFWCDPISGHATLYWYRQILGQGPELLVQFQDESVVDDSQLPKDRFSAERLKGVDSTLKIQPAELGDSAMYLCASSARQGGLYNEQFFGPGTRLTVL.

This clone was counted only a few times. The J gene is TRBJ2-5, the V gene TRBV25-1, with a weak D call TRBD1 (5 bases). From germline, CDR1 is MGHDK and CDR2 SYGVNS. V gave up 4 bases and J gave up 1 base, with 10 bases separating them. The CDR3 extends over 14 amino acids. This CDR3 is CASSVAGPQETQYF. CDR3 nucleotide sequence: TGTGCCAGCAGTGTGGCAGGGCCCCAAGAGACCCAGTACTTC.